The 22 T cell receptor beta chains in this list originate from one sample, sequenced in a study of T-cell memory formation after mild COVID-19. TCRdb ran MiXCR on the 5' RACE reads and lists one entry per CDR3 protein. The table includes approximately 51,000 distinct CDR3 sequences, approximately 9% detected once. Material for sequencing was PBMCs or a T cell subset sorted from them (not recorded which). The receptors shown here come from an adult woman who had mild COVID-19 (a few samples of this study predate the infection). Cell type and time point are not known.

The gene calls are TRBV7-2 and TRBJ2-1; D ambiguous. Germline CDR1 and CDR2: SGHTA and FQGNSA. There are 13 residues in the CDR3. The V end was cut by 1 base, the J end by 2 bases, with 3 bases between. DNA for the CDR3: TGTGCCAGCAGCTTAGTCCCCTACAATGAGCAGTTCTTC. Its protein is CASSLVPYNEQFF. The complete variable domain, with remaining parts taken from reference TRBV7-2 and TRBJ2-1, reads GAGVSQSPSNKVTEKGKDVELRCDPISGHTALYWYRQSLGQGLEFLIYFQGNSAPDKSGLPSDRFSAERTGGSVSTLTIQRTQQEDSAVYLCASSLVPYNEQFFGPGTRLTVL.

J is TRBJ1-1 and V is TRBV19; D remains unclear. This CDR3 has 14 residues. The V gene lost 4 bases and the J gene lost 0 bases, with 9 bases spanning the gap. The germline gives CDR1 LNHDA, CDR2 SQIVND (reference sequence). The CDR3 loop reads CASSNSRMNTEAFF. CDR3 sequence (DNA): TGTGCCAGTAGTAACAGCAGGATGAACACTGAAGCTTTCTTT.

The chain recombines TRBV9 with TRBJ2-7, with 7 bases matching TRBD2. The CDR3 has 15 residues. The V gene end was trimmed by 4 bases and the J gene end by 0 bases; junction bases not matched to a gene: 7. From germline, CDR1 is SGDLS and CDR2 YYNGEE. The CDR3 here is CASSPRGGSSYEQYF. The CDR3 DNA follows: TGTGCCAGCAGCCCGAGGGGAGGGAGCTCCTACGAGCAGTACTTC.

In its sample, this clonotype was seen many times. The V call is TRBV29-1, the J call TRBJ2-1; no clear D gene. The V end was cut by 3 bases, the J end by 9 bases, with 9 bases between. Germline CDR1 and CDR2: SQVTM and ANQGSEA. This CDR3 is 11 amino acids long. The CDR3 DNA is TGCAGCGTTGAGTATAACGGTGAGCAGTTCTTC. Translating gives CSVEYNGEQFF.

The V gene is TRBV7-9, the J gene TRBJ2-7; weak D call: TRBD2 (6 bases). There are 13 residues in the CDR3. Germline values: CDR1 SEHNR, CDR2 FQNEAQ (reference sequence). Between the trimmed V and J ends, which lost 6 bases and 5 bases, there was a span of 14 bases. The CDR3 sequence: CASRTAGGNEQYF. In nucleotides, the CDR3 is TGTGCCAGCAGAACAGCTGGCGGGAACGAGCAGTACTTC. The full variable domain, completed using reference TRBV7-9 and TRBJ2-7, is DTGVSQNPRHKITKRGQNVTFRCDPISEHNRLYWYRQTLGQGPEFLTYFQNEAQLEKSRLLSDRFSAERPKGSFSTLEIQRTEQGDSAMYLCASRTAGGNEQYFGPGTRLTVT.

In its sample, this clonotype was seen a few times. The CDR3 sequence: CSVEFGGSIYNEQFF. The DNA for the CDR3 is TGCAGCGTTGAATTTGGGGGCTCCATATACAATGAGCAGTTCTTC. V is TRBV29-1 and J is TRBJ2-1; D perhaps matches TRBD1 (6 bases). Trimming pared 2 bases from V and 4 bases from J, leaving 15 bases between. Germline CDR1 reads SQVTM; CDR2 reads ANQGSEA. CDR3 size: 15 residues.

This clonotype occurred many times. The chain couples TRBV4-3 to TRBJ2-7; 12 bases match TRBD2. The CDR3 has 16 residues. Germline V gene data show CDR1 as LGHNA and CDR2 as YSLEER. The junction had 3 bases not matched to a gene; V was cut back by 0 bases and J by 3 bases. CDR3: CASSQEPTSGSYEQYF. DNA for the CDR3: TGCGCCAGCAGCCAAGAACCGACTAGCGGGAGCTACGAGCAGTACTTC.

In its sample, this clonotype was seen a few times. The DNA of the CDR3 is TGTGCCATCAGTGAGAGAGGCGGGGGGGGTTCCTACGAGCAGTACTTC. Translated: CAISERGGGGSYEQYF. The chain is built from TRBV10-3 and TRBJ2-7; 9 nucleotides match TRBD2. CDR3 length: 16 amino acids. Germline CDR1 reads ENHRY; CDR2 reads SYGVKD. The V gene end was trimmed by 2 bases and the J gene end by 1 base; junction bases not matched to a gene: 6.

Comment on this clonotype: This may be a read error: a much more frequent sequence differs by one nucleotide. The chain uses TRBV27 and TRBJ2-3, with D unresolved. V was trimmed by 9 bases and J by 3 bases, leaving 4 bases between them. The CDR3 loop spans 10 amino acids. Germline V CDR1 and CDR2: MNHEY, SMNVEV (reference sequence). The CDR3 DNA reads TGTGCCAGAGGAACAGATACGCAGTATTTT. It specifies CARGTDTQYF.

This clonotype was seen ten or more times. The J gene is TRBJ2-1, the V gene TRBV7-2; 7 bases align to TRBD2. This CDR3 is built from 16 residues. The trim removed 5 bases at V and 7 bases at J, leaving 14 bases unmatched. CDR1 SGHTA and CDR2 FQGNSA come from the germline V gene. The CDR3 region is CASSPRRAGVGNEQFF. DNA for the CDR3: TGTGCCAGCAGCCCCAGGCGGGCGGGAGTAGGGAATGAGCAGTTCTTC.

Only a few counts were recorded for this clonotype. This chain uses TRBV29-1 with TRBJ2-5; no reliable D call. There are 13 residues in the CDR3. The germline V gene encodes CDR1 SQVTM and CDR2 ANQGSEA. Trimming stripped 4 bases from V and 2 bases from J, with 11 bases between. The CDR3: CSVGSHEQETQYF. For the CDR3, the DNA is TGCAGCGTTGGGTCCCACGAGCAAGAGACCCAGTACTTC.

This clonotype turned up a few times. For the CDR3, the DNA is TGTGCCAGCAGCAAATCCGGGGTCGGACTAGCGGGAATAAGGGCCAAAAACATTCAGTACTTC. Protein: CASSKSGVGLAGIRAKNIQYF. V usage is TRBV21-1 and J usage is TRBJ2-4; the table calls TRBD2, which could not be checked here. TRBV21-1 is deemed a pseudogene. This CDR3 comprises 21 residues.

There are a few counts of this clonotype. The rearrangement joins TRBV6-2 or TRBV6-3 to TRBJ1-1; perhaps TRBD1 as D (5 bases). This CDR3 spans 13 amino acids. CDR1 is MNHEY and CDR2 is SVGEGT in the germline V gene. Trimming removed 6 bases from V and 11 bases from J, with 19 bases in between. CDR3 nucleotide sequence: TGTGCCAGCAGCCTTCCCGGGGCCCTTGGCGCTTTCTTT. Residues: CASSLPGALGAFF.

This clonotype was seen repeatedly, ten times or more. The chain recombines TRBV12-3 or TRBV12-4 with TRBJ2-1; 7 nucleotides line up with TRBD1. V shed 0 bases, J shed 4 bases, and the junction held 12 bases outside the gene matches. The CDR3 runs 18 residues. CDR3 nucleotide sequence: TGTGCCAGCAGTTTAGCTTCCGGGACAGTGATTTTTTACAATGAGCAGTTCTTC. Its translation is CASSLASGTVIFYNEQFF.

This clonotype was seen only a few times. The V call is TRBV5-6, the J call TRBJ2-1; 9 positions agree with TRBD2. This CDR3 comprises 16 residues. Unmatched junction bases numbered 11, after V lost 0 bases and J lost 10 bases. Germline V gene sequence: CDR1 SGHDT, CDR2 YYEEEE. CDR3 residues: CASSLGQIRREGEQFF. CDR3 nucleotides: TGTGCCAGCAGCTTGGGGCAAATCCGGCGGGAGGGGGAGCAGTTCTTC. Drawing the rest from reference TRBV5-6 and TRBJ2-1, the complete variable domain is DAGVTQSPTHLIKTRGQQVTLRCSPKSGHDTVSWYQQALGQGPQFIFQYYEEEERQRGNFPDRFSGHQFPNYSSELNVNALLLGDSALYLCASSLGQIRREGEQFFGPGTRLTVL.

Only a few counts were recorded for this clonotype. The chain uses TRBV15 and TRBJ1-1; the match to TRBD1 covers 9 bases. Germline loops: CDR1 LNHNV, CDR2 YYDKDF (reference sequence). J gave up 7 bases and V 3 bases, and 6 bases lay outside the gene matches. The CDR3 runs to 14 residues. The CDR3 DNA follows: TGTGCCACCAGCAGGCCCAGGACAGGGGATGAAGCTTTCTTT. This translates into CATSRPRTGDEAFF.

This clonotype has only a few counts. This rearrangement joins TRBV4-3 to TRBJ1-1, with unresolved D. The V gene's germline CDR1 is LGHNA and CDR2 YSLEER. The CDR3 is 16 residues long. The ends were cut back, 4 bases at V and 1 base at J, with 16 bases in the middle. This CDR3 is CASSPMPERGNTEAFF. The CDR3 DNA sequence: TGCGCCAGCAGCCCTATGCCGGAGCGGGGGAACACTGAAGCTTTCTTT.

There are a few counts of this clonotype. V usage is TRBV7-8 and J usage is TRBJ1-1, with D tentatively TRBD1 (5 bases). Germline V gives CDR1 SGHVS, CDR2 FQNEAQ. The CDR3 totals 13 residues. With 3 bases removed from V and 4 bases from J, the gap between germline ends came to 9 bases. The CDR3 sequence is CASSFGGPTEAFF. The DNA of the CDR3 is TGTGCCAGCAGCTTTGGGGGACCCACTGAAGCTTTCTTT.

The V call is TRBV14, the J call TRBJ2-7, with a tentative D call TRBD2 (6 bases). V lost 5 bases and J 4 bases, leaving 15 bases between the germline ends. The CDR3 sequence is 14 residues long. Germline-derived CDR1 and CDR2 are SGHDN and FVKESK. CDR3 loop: CASSAGLGVYEQYF. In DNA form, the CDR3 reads TGTGCCAGCAGCGCGGGACTTGGGGTTTACGAGCAGTACTTC.

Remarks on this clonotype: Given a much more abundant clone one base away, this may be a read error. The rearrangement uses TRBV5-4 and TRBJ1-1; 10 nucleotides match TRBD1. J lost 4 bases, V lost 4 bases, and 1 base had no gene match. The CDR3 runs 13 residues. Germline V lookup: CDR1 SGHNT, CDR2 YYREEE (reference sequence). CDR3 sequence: CASSRTGGTEAFF. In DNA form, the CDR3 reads TGTGCCAGCAGCCGGACAGGGGGCACTGAAGCTTTCTTT. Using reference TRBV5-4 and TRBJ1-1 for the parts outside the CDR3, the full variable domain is ETGVTQSPTHLIKTRGQQVTLRCSSQSGHNTVSWYQQALGQGPQFIFQYYREEENGRGNFPPRFSGLQFPNYSSELNVNALELDDSALYLCASSRTGGTEAFFGQGTRLTVV.

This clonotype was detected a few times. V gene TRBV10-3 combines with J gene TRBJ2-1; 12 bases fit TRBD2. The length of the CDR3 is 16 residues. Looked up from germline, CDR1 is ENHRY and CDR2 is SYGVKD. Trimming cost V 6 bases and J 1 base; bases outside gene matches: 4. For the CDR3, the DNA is TGTGCCATCAGCGGGACTAGCGGGCCTTCCTACAATGAGCAGTTCTTC. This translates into CAISGTSGPSYNEQFF.

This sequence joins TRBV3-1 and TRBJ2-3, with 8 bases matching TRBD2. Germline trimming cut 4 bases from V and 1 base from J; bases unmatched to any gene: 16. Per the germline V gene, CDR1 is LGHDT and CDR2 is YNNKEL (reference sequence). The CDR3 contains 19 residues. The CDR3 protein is CASSRSSGSFSSRTDTQYF. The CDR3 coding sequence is TGTGCCAGCAGCCGATCCAGCGGGAGCTTCTCTTCTCGCACAGATACGCAGTATTTT.